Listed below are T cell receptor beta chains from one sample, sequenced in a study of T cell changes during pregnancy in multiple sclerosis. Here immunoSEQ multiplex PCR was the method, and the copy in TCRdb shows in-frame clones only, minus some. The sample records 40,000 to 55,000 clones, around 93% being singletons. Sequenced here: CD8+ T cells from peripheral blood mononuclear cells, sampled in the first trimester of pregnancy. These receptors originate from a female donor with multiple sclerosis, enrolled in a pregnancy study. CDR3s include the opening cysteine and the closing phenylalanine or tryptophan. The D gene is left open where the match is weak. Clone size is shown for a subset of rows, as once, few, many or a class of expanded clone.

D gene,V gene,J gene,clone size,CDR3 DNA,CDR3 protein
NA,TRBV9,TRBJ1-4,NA,TGTGCCAGCAGCGCAGGGGAGCAAACTAATGAAAAACTGTTTTTT,CASSAGEQTNEKLFF
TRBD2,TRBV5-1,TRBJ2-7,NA,TGCGCCAGCCGTGAGGGCGGGGGGCTGTACGAGCAGTACTTC,CASREGGGLYEQYF
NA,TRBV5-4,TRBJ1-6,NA,TGTGCCAGCGGCGGGGAAGGGCAAGGACCCCTCCACTTT,CASGGEGQGPLHF
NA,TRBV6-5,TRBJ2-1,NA,TGTGCCAGCAGTTTACTCGTCAGGGAAGGTGAGCAGTTCTTC,CASSLLVREGEQFF
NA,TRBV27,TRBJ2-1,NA,TGTGCCAGCAGTTTACGGGGGGCGCGGGCGGATGAGCAGTTCTTC,CASSLRGARADEQFF
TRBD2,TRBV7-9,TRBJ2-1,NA,TGTGCCAGCAGCCGGACTAGCGGGAGGGTCGAGGTCTTC,CASSRTSGRVEVF
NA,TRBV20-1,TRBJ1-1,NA,TGCAGCGCCGGGGGGTTTGAAGCTTTCTTT,CSAGGFEAFF
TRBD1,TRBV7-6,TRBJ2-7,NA,TGTGCCAGCAGCCTGACAGGGGCCTCCTACGAGCAGTACTTC,CASSLTGASYEQYF
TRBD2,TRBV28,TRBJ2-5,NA,TGTGCCAGCAGTTCGAATAGCGGGAGGAATCAAGAGACCCAGTACTTC,CASSSNSGRNQETQYF
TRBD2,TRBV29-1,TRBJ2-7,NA,TGCAGCGGGGGGGGAGGCTACGAGCAGTACTTC,CSGGGGYEQYF
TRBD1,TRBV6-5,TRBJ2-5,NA,TGTGCCAGCAGCGACAGGGAAAAAGAGACCCAGTACTTC,CASSDREKETQYF
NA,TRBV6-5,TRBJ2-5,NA,TGTGCCAGCAGCCTTGGAGGAGGCAACCAAGAGACCCAGTACTTC,CASSLGGGNQETQYF
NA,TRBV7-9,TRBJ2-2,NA,TGTGCCAGCAGCTTGGAGGGAAGGACCGGGGAGCTGTTTTTT,CASSLEGRTGELFF
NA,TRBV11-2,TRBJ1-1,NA,TGTGCCAGCAGCCTCGGGAAAGGGGGGGCCTTGGAGGCTTTCTTT,CASSLGKGGALEAFF
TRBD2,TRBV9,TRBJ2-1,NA,TGTGCCAGCAGCCCGGGAGGTCCACCCCACAATGAGCAGTTCTTC,CASSPGGPPHNEQFF
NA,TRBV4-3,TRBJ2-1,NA,TGCGCCAGCAGCCAAGATATAGGCAGGTACAATGAGCAGTTCTTC,CASSQDIGRYNEQFF
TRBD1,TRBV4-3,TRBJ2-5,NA,TGCGCCAGCAGCCAAGGACAGGGGACCCAAGAGACCCAGTACTTC,CASSQGQGTQETQYF
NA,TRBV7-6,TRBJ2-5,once,TGTGCCAGCAGCTTATTTAGACAAGAGACCCAGTACTTC,CASSLFRQETQYF
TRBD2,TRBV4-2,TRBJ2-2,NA,TGTGCCAGCAGCCAAGATTTGACTAGCGGGGACACCGGGGAGCTGTTTTTT,CASSQDLTSGDTGELFF
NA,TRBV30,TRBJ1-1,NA,TGTGCCTGGAGTGACGGGGCGGGGACTGAAGCTTTCTTT,CAWSDGAGTEAFF
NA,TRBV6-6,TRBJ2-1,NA,TGTGCCAGCAGCCCGTGGGGAGCTGGGCAGTTCTTC,CASSPWGAGQFF
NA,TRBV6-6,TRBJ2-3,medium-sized,TGTGCCAGCAGCCGGGGTGTTGAGGCAGATACGCAGTATTTT,CASSRGVEADTQYF
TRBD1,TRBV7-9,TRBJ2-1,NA,TGTGCCAGCAGCTACGCCAATACAGGGGAGTTCTTC,CASSYANTGEFF
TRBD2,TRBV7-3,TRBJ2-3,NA,TGTGCCAGCAGCTCATCGGGACTAGCGGGCACAGATACGCAGTATTTT,CASSSSGLAGTDTQYF
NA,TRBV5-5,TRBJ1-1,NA,TGTGCCAGCAGCTTGGCCCGGGGGTTCGCTGAAGCTTTCTTT,CASSLARGFAEAFF
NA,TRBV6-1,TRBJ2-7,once,TGTGCCAGCTGGACAGCGTACGAGCAGTACTTC,CASWTAYEQYF
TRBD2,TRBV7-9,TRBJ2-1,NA,TGTGCCAGCAGCTTAAATCTTGGTCCCCGACTAGCGGGGGACAATGAGCAGTTCTTC,CASSLNLGPRLAGDNEQFF